This T cell receptor beta chain originates from a study of blood T cells in healthy people across ages (dated by TCRdb to 2014 to 2015). Context from the whole study: In model experiments, template switching captured roughly one uniquely barcoded TCR beta cDNA molecule for every two T cells. To avoid experimental bias, donors of different ages were distributed randomly across sequencing lanes. Four age groups were formed from the donors: young (average approximately 17 years), middle-aged (approximately 39), aged (roughly 58) and long-lived (more than 75). Using deep sequencing normalized with unique cDNA molecular identifiers, the study measured how TCR beta repertoire diversity changes with age. For two donors (one aged 18 to 29 and one aged 80 or older), the study analyzed two additional independent replicas of 1 million unique cDNA reads from the same blood draw.

Here is what the overall study found, with its caveats: Donor CMV infection status was unknown, potentially confounding age-related changes in expanded clonotypes. Conclusive comparison of naive and antigen-experienced compartments was prevented by the profiling of bulk unsorted PBMCs. Estimates of total diversity from one million sequenced T cells were regarded as lower bounds and underestimates. As age increased, observed TCR beta diversity per million T cells dropped in a roughly linear way, and a significant reduction was already evident by age 40. Compared with the aged group, the long-lived group had more naive CD4+ T cells, fewer expanded clones and increased TCR diversity, a pattern suggesting age selection. The percentage of naive T cells measured by flow cytometry correlated strongly with observed TCR beta diversity.

Receptor amplification or capture employed 5' RACE. Sequenced on an Illumina HiSeq 2500. A second roughly 6 to 12 cycle PCR used a sample-barcoded 5' primer and a J-beta primer mix. Each TCR beta cDNA molecule received a unique molecular identifier from a template-switch 5' adaptor carrying 12 random nucleotides. Each sample yielded at least 3 million CDR3-containing paired-end reads. First-strand cDNA was synthesized from all RNA with the Mint cDNA synthesis kit, primed by a TRBC-specific oligonucleotide. After uracil-DNA glycosylase treatment, a first 18-cycle PCR used universal primers M1SS and BC2_uni_R on all cDNA. The paper's data handling went like this. Each sample was normalized by randomly selecting 1 million high-quality reads, each carrying a distinct molecular identifier. Instead of being binned into consensus sequences, reads with shared molecular identifiers were discarded. MiTCR, run with a Q25 quality threshold and the strictest error-elimination algorithm, handled CDR3 identification, clonotype clustering and error correction. A nonparametric unseen species model with Euler transformation was used to estimate lower-bound total TCR beta diversity. In-frame beta chains were kept once TCRdb had trimmed the public reads at Q25 with fastp and called clones with MiXCR. Each entry merges the rows of one CDR3 protein and shows their most common DNA and genes. TCRdb, not the authors, supplied the V and J calls. The sample yields 910,000 or so distinct CDR3 sequences; approximately 50% were counted once. Jointly, the top ten make up 20% to 25% of the sample.

The donors were a few dozen Caucasian individuals from Russia, aged roughly 6 to 95 years, who were systemically healthy. Each donor gave 9 to 10 milliliters of peripheral blood, collected into EDTA-treated Vacutainer tubes. PBMCs were isolated by Ficoll-Paque density-gradient centrifugation, with at least 7 million obtained per sample. Total RNA, at least 6 micrograms per sample, was extracted from PBMCs with Trizol reagent. For every donor, flow cytometry on a PBMC aliquot measured the percentage of naive CD45RAhigh/CD27high T cells. V drops 3 bases and J drops 2 bases, leaving 14 bases in between. The germline V gene (reference sequence) specifies LNHNV as CDR1 and YYDKDF as CDR2. The CDR3, from cysteine to phenylalanine, totals 15 residues. The retained sequence is limited to the CDR3, 45 bases, with the frame set at the first base. A note on this clonotype: Its recognized antigen is unknown. Nothing much larger sits one base from this clone, and base qualities are not available.

Sequencing input: blood. This TCR was sampled from a woman in her fifties or sixties in good health. The chain uses TRBV15 and TRBJ2-7; the D gene cannot be resolved reliably. The bases read TGTGCCACCAGCAGTGGAGTGGCAGGACCCTACGAGCAGTACTTC. Its protein product is CATSSGVAGPYEQYF.